Following are 3 T cell receptor beta chains from one sample sequenced in a study of CD8 T cells in ankylosing spondylitis. TCRdb itself ran the 5' RACE reads through MiXCR, one entry per CDR3 protein. Altogether over 100,000 distinct CDR3 sequences are present, roughly an eighth being singletons, with the ten largest covering approximately 4%. The material sequenced was blood, either unsorted or a sorted T cell fraction (not recorded which). These receptors all stem from a female donor with ankylosing spondylitis or in good health (not recorded which).

This clonotype turned up a few times. One end of the junction varies from germline; a read error may be responsible. The chain carries TRBV20-1 and TRBJ2-7; 7 bases map to TRBD1. The CDR3 consists of 16 residues. Germline V lookup: CDR1 DFQATT, CDR2 SNEGSKA (reference sequence). This chain's CDR3 is CCARERRQGWEYEQYF. CDR3 coding DNA: TGCTGTGCTAGAGAGAGGCGACAGGGTTGGGAGTACGAGCAGTACTTC.

Ten or more counts support this clonotype. The chain joins TRBV20-1 to TRBJ2-3, with D uncertain. CDR1 is DFQATT and CDR2 is SNEGSKA in the germline V gene (reference sequence). The V end was cut by 3 bases, the J end by 2 bases, with 9 bases between. The CDR3 is 13 amino acids. The CDR3 region is CSARASFTDTQYF. The CDR3 DNA reads as TGCAGTGCTAGGGCTAGTTTCACAGATACGCAGTATTTT.

This clonotype was observed at least ten times. V is TRBV5-1 and J is TRBJ1-5; D unclear. Trimming cost V 0 bases and J 2 bases, with 6 bases left between them. The CDR3 loop spans 14 amino acids. Per germline, CDR1 SGHRS and CDR2 YFSETQ. The CDR3 DNA sequence: TGCGCCAGCAGCTTGGAGGGAGGCAATCAGCCCCAGCATTTT. Its protein product is CASSLEGGNQPQHF.